The 29 T cell receptor beta chains below come from one sample, sequenced in a study of blood T cell repertoires in COVID-19. The method was immunoSEQ multiplex PCR; TCRdb's version includes in-frame clones alone and lacks a portion of them. The sample has about 88,000 clones; about 88% are singletons. Specimen: peripheral blood. The receptors here all came from a woman older than 75 with acute or convalescent COVID-19.

V usage is TRBV6-5 and J usage is TRBJ1-1, with D perhaps matching TRBD1 (6 bases). The CDR3 has 14 residues. CDR1 MNHEY and CDR2 SVGAGI come from the germline V gene. V lost 5 bases and J 4 bases, leaving 14 bases between the germline ends. As DNA, the CDR3 is TGTGCCAGCAGTCGAGGTACAGGGCCCACTGAAGCTTTCTTT. This sequence encodes CASSRGTGPTEAFF.

This chain connects TRBV6-5 to TRBJ1-2; 9 positions match TRBD1. Germline CDR1 and CDR2: MNHEY and SVGAGI. This CDR3 has 14 amino acids. V lost 5 bases and J lost 2; bases outside the gene matches: 3. The CDR3 coding sequence is TGTGCCAGCAGTCCGGGACAGGGAAACTATGGCTACACCTTC. Translating it yields CASSPGQGNYGYTF.

The chain uses TRBV3-1 (or the pseudogene TRBV3-2) and TRBJ2-1; 9 bases fit TRBD2. Unmatched junction bases numbered 18, after V lost 1 base and J lost 8 bases. The V gene's germline CDR1 is LGHDT and CDR2 YNNKEL (reference sequence). The CDR3 sequence is 19 residues long. The CDR3 here is CASSQGMAGGPTERDEQFF. The CDR3, as DNA: TGTGCCAGCAGCCAAGGTATGGCGGGAGGGCCGACGGAACGCGATGAGCAGTTCTTC.

J is TRBJ2-5 and V is TRBV5-4; 9 bases align to TRBD1. Germline CDR1 SGHNT, CDR2 YYREEE (reference sequence). V dropped 0 bases and J dropped 4; count of bases not matched to a gene: 10. The CDR3 is made up of 17 amino acids. The CDR3 is CASSLGGVATGGETQYF. The CDR3 region has the DNA TGTGCCAGCAGCTTGGGTGGCGTAGCGACAGGGGGAGAGACCCAGTACTTC.

In its sample, this clone was seen once. The gene calls are TRBV3-1 (or the pseudogene TRBV3-2) and TRBJ2-2; 7 positions agree with TRBD1. The CDR3 has 15 residues. Germline lookup yields CDR1 LGHDT and CDR2 YNNKEL (reference sequence). With V trimmed by 4 bases and J by 1 base, 3 bases remained unmatched. The DNA for the CDR3 is TGTGCCAGCAGCCTCGGACAGGTGAACACCGGGGAGCTGTTTTTT. It is translated as CASSLGQVNTGELFF.

The rearrangement uses TRBV7-9 and TRBJ1-1, with D perhaps matching TRBD1 (6 bases). Germline V CDR1 and CDR2: SEHNR, FQNEAQ (reference sequence). This CDR3 is 14 amino acids long. V was cut by 2 bases and J by 8 bases, with 15 bases left in between. The CDR3 is CASSLNTGWVEAFF. CDR3 bases: TGTGCCAGCAGCTTAAACACAGGGTGGGTGGAAGCTTTCTTT.

The chain uses TRBV4-3 and TRBJ1-4; perhaps TRBD1 as D (5 bases). CDR1 and CDR2 from the germline V gene are LGHNA and YSLEER. The V and J ends lost 0 bases and 12 bases respectively, with 17 bases between them. The CDR3 covers 15 residues. Written as DNA, the CDR3 is TGCGCCAGCAGCCAAGATCCCACAGGCAAGCGGGAACTGTTTTTT. Protein: CASSQDPTGKRELFF.

This chain uses TRBV2 with TRBJ2-5; TRBD2 is a possible D gene (6 bases). The CDR3 is made up of 13 amino acids. V dropped 6 bases and J dropped 1 base, with 9 bases sitting between them. Per the germline V gene, CDR1 is SNHLY and CDR2 is FYNNEI. CDR3 bases: TGTGCCAGCAGGCGGGGCCTCCAAGAGACCCAGTACTTC. Translating it yields CASRRGLQETQYF.

The rearrangement joins TRBV28 to TRBJ1-5, with a tentative D call TRBD1 (5 bases). Trimming shortened V by 2 bases and J by 7 bases, and 12 bases separated the two germline ends. Germline CDR1 MDHEN, CDR2 SYDVKM. CDR3 size: 14 residues. The chain's CDR3 is CASSLTRAGQPQHF. The CDR3 nucleotides read TGTGCCAGCAGTTTAACCAGGGCTGGCCAGCCCCAGCATTTT.

This clone was seen a few times. The chain couples TRBV19 to TRBJ1-2; D unresolved. The CDR3 has 15 amino acids. The germline V and J ends were trimmed by 3 bases and 4 bases, with 15 bases remaining between them. The germline gives CDR1 LNHDA, CDR2 SQIVND (reference sequence). DNA for the CDR3: TGTGCCAGTAGTATCTTGAGAGGAGATTCCTATGGCTACACCTTC. Its translation is CASSILRGDSYGYTF.

V is TRBV4-3 and J is TRBJ2-1; 10 bases map to TRBD2. The CDR3 contains 15 residues. In germline, CDR1 is LGHNA, CDR2 YSLEER. Trimming took 6 bases from V and 1 from J; bases not matched to a gene: 3. CDR3 nucleotide sequence: TGCGCCAGCAGTCTGGGACTAGCGTCCTACAATGAGCAGTTCTTC. The encoded protein is CASSLGLASYNEQFF.

The chain combines TRBV6-5 with TRBJ2-1; a possible D gene is TRBD1 (5 bases). Trimming cost V 5 bases and J 15 bases, with 17 bases left between them. This CDR3 is 12 amino acids long. Per the germline V gene, CDR1 is MNHEY and CDR2 is SVGAGI. The chain's CDR3 is CASSPQADTLFF. The CDR3 DNA reads TGTGCCAGCAGTCCCCAGGCGGACACACTGTTCTTC.

This clone came up once. This chain links TRBV19 with TRBJ1-4; 8 positions agree with TRBD1. The CDR3 loop spans 15 amino acids. Germline V CDR1 and CDR2: LNHDA, SQIVND (reference sequence). Trimming at V came to 3 bases and at J to 6 bases, leaving 6 bases not matched to a gene. This chain's CDR3 is CASSITGTGDEKLFF. The CDR3 DNA follows: TGTGCCAGTAGTATTACCGGGACAGGAGATGAAAAACTGTTTTTT.

This clone appeared once. The chain is built from TRBV28 and TRBJ2-1, with D unclear. There are 15 residues in the CDR3. In germline, CDR1 is MDHEN, CDR2 SYDVKM. With 6 bases removed from V and 4 bases from J, the gap between germline ends came to 16 bases. The CDR3 loop reads CASRLRNLYYNEQFF. DNA of the CDR3: TGTGCCAGCAGATTGCGGAACCTCTATTACAATGAGCAGTTCTTC.

The V call is TRBV28, the J call TRBJ1-6; D is unresolved. The CDR3 length is 17 residues. Germline CDR1 MDHEN, CDR2 SYDVKM. V lost 0 bases, J lost 0 bases, and 9 bases lay in between. For the CDR3, the DNA is TGTGCCAGCAGTTTATGGCCTTCAGGCTCCTATAATTCACCCCTCCACTTT. Translation gives CASSLWPSGSYNSPLHF.

V usage is TRBV5-1 and J usage is TRBJ1-1, with 7 bases that match TRBD1. The V gene end was trimmed by 4 bases and the J gene end by 0 bases; junction bases not matched to a gene: 3. The CDR3 loop spans 14 amino acids. Germline CDR1 SGHRS, CDR2 YFSETQ. CDR3 protein: CASSNTGVNTEAFF. The CDR3 nucleotides are TGCGCCAGCAGCAACACAGGGGTGAACACTGAAGCTTTCTTT.

The J gene is TRBJ2-7, the V gene TRBV9, with D unclear. There are 14 residues in the CDR3. V lost 4 bases and J 2 bases, leaving 13 bases between the germline ends. CDR1 is SGDLS, CDR2 YYNGEE, per germline. CDR3 nucleotide sequence: TGTGCCAGCAGCTCGTCTTTAATTACCTACGAGCAGTACTTC. It encodes CASSSSLITYEQYF.

The V and J genes are TRBV7-2 and TRBJ1-2; 8 bases agree with TRBD1. The CDR3 sequence is 14 residues long. Germline V gives CDR1 SGHTA, CDR2 FQGNSA. V lost 5 bases, J lost 5 bases, and 7 bases stayed unmatched. CDR3 protein: CASSGAGGKYGYTF. The CDR3 DNA sequence: TGTGCCAGCAGCGGCGCAGGGGGCAAATATGGCTACACCTTC.

V and J are TRBV21-1 and TRBJ1-1. TRBV21-1 is termed a pseudogene. The CDR3 is made up of 16 amino acids. CDR3 in DNA: TGTGCCAGCAGTGGGAGTTCCTCCTTCTGGGGAGTTGAAGCTTTCTTT. It encodes CASSGSSSFWGVEAFF.

The chain joins TRBV6-2 or TRBV6-3 to TRBJ2-5; possibly TRBD1 for D (6 bases). CDR3 length equals 16 residues. The ends were cut back, 0 bases at V and 5 bases at J, with 16 bases in the middle. In germline, CDR1 is MNHEY, CDR2 SVGEGT. Here the CDR3 reads CASSYSTTGIRETQYF. Written as DNA, the CDR3 is TGTGCCAGCAGTTACTCGACTACAGGGATACGCGAGACCCAGTACTTC.

This clone was seen just once. The chain is built from TRBV6-5 and TRBJ1-2, with D perhaps matching TRBD1 (6 bases). CDR3 length equals 13 residues. V gave up 2 bases and J gave up 2 bases, with 6 bases separating them. From germline, CDR1 is MNHEY and CDR2 SVGAGI. The CDR3 region has the DNA TGTGCCAGCAGTTACGACAGGAACTATGGCTACACCTTC. The encoded protein is CASSYDRNYGYTF.

In this sample, this clone turned up once. V and J are TRBV19 and TRBJ2-1, with D perhaps matching TRBD1 (6 bases). The V gene's germline CDR1 is LNHDA and CDR2 SQIVND (reference sequence). V was shortened by 7 bases and J by 8 bases, with 12 bases between the two germline ends. CDR3 length: 12 residues. The CDR3 nucleotides are TGTGCCAGTACCCTAACAGGGCATGAGCAGTTCTTC. Translation: CASTLTGHEQFF.

The chain has TRBV7-8 and TRBJ1-3; 9 bases are shared with TRBD1. This CDR3 comprises 18 residues. The V segment lost 1 base and the J segment 0 bases; nucleotides outside the gene matches: 7. Per the germline V gene, CDR1 is SGHVS and CDR2 is FQNEAQ. This chain's CDR3 is CASSLGDPGQGSGNTIYF. CDR3 bases: TGTGCCAGCAGCTTAGGGGATCCGGGACAGGGCTCTGGAAACACCATATATTTT.

The CDR3 is CASSLAGGETQYF. CDR3 bases: TGTGCCAGCAGCTTAGCGGGGGGTGAGACCCAGTACTTC. The rearrangement joins TRBV7-9 to TRBJ2-5; D may be TRBD2 (6 bases). The CDR3 contains 13 residues. With 0 bases removed from V and 5 bases from J, the gap between germline ends came to 7 bases. Germline CDR1 reads SEHNR; CDR2 reads FQNEAQ (reference sequence).

The V gene is TRBV19, the J gene TRBJ1-1; 8 bases fit TRBD1. Germline-derived CDR1 and CDR2 are LNHDA and SQIVND (reference sequence). After removal of 1 base from V and 2 bases from J, the junction contained 3 bases not matched to a gene. The CDR3 spans 15 residues. The CDR3 reads CASSIATGANTEAFF. The CDR3 DNA reads TGTGCCAGTAGTATAGCGACAGGGGCTAACACTGAAGCTTTCTTT.

This chain uses TRBV11-1 with TRBJ2-2; 7 bases align to TRBD2. The CDR3 covers 13 residues. Looked up from germline, CDR1 is SGHAT and CDR2 is FQDESV (reference sequence). Trimming cost V 7 bases and J 7 bases; bases outside gene matches: 6. CDR3 region: CASTPRGFGELFF. CDR3 nucleotide sequence: TGTGCCAGCACGCCGCGGGGGTTCGGGGAGCTGTTTTTT.

The chain employs TRBV19 and TRBJ2-2, with D perhaps TRBD2 (5 bases). Deletions cut 4 bases from V and 6 bases from J, with 21 bases between. CDR1 LNHDA and CDR2 SQIVND come from the germline V gene (reference sequence). The CDR3 is made up of 17 amino acids. CDR3 residues: CASSTRREAGRSGELFF. In DNA, the CDR3 is TGTGCCAGTAGTACTCGACGGGAAGCCGGACGATCCGGGGAGCTGTTTTTT. Using reference TRBV19 and TRBJ2-2 for the parts outside the CDR3, the full variable domain is DGGITQSPKYLFRKEGQNVTLSCEQNLNHDAMYWYRQDPGQGLRLIYYSQIVNDFQKGDIAEGYSVSREKKESFPLTVTSAQKNPTAFYLCASSTRREAGRSGELFFGEGSRLTVL.

This clone was seen once. The gene calls are TRBV2 and TRBJ1-1; D is ambiguous. Trimming removed 4 bases from V and 4 bases from J, with 7 bases in between. This CDR3 region has 12 residues. Looked up from germline, CDR1 is SNHLY and CDR2 is FYNNEI. The CDR3 DNA reads as TGTGCCAGCAGTGTCCTTCGCACTGAAGCTTTCTTT. Translating gives CASSVLRTEAFF.

V usage is TRBV29-1 and J usage is TRBJ2-7, with D tentatively TRBD1 (6 bases). The germline V gene encodes CDR1 SQVTM and CDR2 ANQGSEA. This CDR3 is 11 amino acids long. The V end lost 6 bases, the J end lost 4 bases, and 10 bases lay between the germline ends. The CDR3 sequence: CSVVRGYEQYF. The DNA of the CDR3 is TGCAGCGTAGTCAGGGGTTACGAGCAGTACTTC.